This TCR beta chain was recorded in a study of blood T cells in healthy people across ages. The study's findings and limits: In older individuals, TCR beta diversity per million T cells was lower, falling roughly linearly with age.

This clonotype appeared many times. The antigen is not known. A read error may be the cause here, since a much bigger clone is one base away. The use of a sample-barcoded 5' primer and a J-beta primer mix characterized a second PCR of about 7 to 12 cycles. A template-switch adaptor that had 12 random nucleotides put a tag on each cDNA molecule. TCRdb called the 5' RACE reads again in MiXCR, with one record for every CDR3 protein. The sample contains more than 800,000 distinct CDR3 sequences, around 28% of which appear only once. The ends were cut back, 6 bases at V and 8 bases at J, with 23 bases in the middle. This CDR3 spans 16 amino acids. Every donor contributed roughly 11 milliliters of peripheral blood by blood draw. A minimum of 6 million PBMCs was isolated per sample.

The chain employs TRBV12-3 or TRBV12-4 and TRBJ2-1, with D possibly TRBD2 on 7 matching bases. The source of this sequence is a woman aged 80 or over in good health. Sequenced: blood. The CDR3 is CASSQPLGRGADEQFF. In nucleotides, the CDR3 is TGTGCCAGCAGCCAACCGTTGGGACGGGGGGCGGATGAGCAGTTCTTC.